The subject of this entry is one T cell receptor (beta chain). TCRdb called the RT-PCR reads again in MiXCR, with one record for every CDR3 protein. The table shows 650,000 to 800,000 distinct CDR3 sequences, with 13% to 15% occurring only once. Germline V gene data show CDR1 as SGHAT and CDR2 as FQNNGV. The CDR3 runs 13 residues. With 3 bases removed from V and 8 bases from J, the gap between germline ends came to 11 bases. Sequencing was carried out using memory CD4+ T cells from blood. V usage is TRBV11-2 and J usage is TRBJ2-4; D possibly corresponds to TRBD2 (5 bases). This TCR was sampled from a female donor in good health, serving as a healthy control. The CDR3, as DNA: TGTGCCAGCAGCTTCTCTACGGAGGACATTCAGTACTTC. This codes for CASSFSTEDIQYF.